This entry lists 7 T cell receptor beta chains sequenced from one sample in a study of lymphopenia after photon versus proton radiotherapy. Using immunoSEQ multiplex PCR, the repertoire was profiled, and TCRdb retains in-frame clones only, with some absent. The sample has about 70,000 clones, around 87% seen once. The sample here was peripheral blood, taken from a patient treated with proton-based radiotherapy. These TCRs come from an elderly man with esophageal cancer.

The chain joins TRBV30 to TRBJ2-5; D is perhaps TRBD2 (6 bases). This CDR3 has 15 residues. The V gene's germline CDR1 is GTSNPN and CDR2 SVGIG (reference sequence). V was pared by 4 bases and J by 4 bases, with 19 bases between. Here the CDR3 reads CAWTLGASARETQYF. The CDR3 DNA reads TGTGCCTGGACTCTCGGGGCTAGCGCTCGAGAGACCCAGTACTTC.

Concerning this clone itself: At one end the junction does not follow the germline gene, possibly because of a read error. This chain links TRBV12-5 with TRBJ1-2, with D possibly being TRBD1 (5 bases). Germline values: CDR1 LGHNT, CDR2 FRNRAP. This CDR3 comprises 13 residues. The CDR3 here is CAARQPRYYGYTF. The CDR3 bases are TGCGCGGCCCGACAGCCCAGGTACTATGGCTACACCTTC.

The V and J genes are TRBV15 and TRBJ1-2; D possibly corresponds to TRBD1 (6 bases). V gave up 0 bases and J gave up 12 bases, with 17 bases separating them. Germline CDR1 LNHNV, CDR2 YYDKDF (reference sequence). This CDR3 is 14 amino acids long. CDR3 sequence: CATSRDIGTTLDTF. DNA for the CDR3: TGTGCCACCAGCAGAGATATCGGGACAACGTTGGACACCTTC. The variable domain in full, completed from reference TRBV15 and TRBJ1-2, reads DAMVIQNPRYQVTQFGKPVTLSCSQTLNHNVMYWYQQKSSQAPKLLFHYYDKDFNNEADTPDNFQSRRPNTSFCFLDIRSPGLGDTAMYLCATSRDIGTTLDTFGSGTRLTVV.

The chain combines TRBV29-1 with TRBJ2-2, with D perhaps assigned TRBD1 or TRBD2 (6 bases each). V was pared by 6 bases and J by 2 bases, with 13 bases between. Germline CDR1 reads SQVTM; CDR2 reads ANQGSEA. The CDR3 is 14 residues long. For the CDR3, the DNA is TGCAGCGTAGTTTCGGGGGCCAACACCGGGGAGCTGTTTTTT. Translating it yields CSVVSGANTGELFF.

This clone was seen only once. The genes are TRBV11-3 and TRBJ2-2; D is ambiguous. Germline V gene lookup returns CDR1 SGHNT and CDR2 YENEEA. The V and J ends lost 2 bases and 6 bases respectively, with 10 bases between them. The CDR3 spans 14 residues. The CDR3, as DNA: TGTGCCAGCAGCTTAACTGAGTACGCCGGGGAGCTGTTTTTT. Amino acids: CASSLTEYAGELFF.

The V gene is TRBV7-3, the J gene TRBJ1-1; D perhaps matches TRBD1 (6 bases). The CDR3 sequence is 13 residues long. V was pared by 3 bases and J by 7 bases, with 12 bases between. The germline gives CDR1 SGHTA, CDR2 FQGTGA. CDR3 region: CASSFSQGGEAFF. The CDR3, as DNA: TGTGCCAGCAGCTTCTCACAGGGCGGTGAAGCTTTCTTT.

This clone turned up a few times. This chain joins TRBV4-1 and TRBJ1-5; no firm D call. The CDR3 sequence is 17 residues long. Trimming removed 0 bases at V and 2 bases at J, with 14 bases between. Germline V lookup: CDR1 MGHRA, CDR2 YSYEKL. The CDR3, as DNA: TGCGCCAGCAGCCAAGATCTCCGACGGGGAGGCAATCAGCCCCAGCATTTT. Translated: CASSQDLRRGGNQPQHF.